A selection of T cell receptor beta chains follows, all from one sample in a study of blood T cell repertoires in COVID-19. The table came from immunoSEQ multiplex PCR; TCRdb's copy has only in-frame clones and leaves some out. The sample comprises roughly 160,000 clones, over 75% of which are singletons, and 5.5% to 8.5% rests with the top ten. Material for sequencing was PBMCs or T cells enriched from blood (not recorded which). Source of these receptors: a woman aged 45-60 years who had recovered from COVID-19. CDR3s include the opening cysteine and the closing phenylalanine or tryptophan. D genes are given only for firm matches. Clone size, where shown, is once, few, many, or a class for clones that have expanded.

j_gene	abundance	d_gene	v_gene	CDR3nt	CDR3aa
TRBJ2-3	NA	TRBD2	TRBV5-8	TGTGCCAGCAGCCGAGGACTAGCGGGAAATGCAGATACGCAGTATTTT	CASSRGLAGNADTQYF
TRBJ2-7	NA	NA	TRBV12-3/TRBV12-4	TGTGCCAGCAGTTTATCCCAGTACGAGCAGTACTTC	CASSLSQYEQYF
TRBJ2-3	NA	TRBD2	TRBV10-2	TGCGCCAGCAGTCCCTCGGGAGGTTCAGATACGCAGTATTTT	CASSPSGGSDTQYF
TRBJ1-5	NA	NA	TRBV28	TGTGCCACCACTCTAGGGGCCGCCATCAATCAGCCCCAGCATTTT	CATTLGAAINQPQHF
TRBJ1-6	NA	NA	TRBV2	TGTGCCAGCATACCAGCCACTATTTCTTATTCACCCCTCCACTTT	CASIPATISYSPLHF
TRBJ1-2	NA	TRBD1	TRBV4-1	TGCGCCAGCAGCCAAGATTGGGACAGGGGGATCTTAGGCTACACCTTC	CASSQDWDRGILGYTF
TRBJ1-6	NA	NA	TRBV11-1	TGTGCCAGCAGCTTGGTCAGGGGCAATAATTCACCCCTCCACTTT	CASSLVRGNNSPLHF
TRBJ2-7	NA	NA	TRBV11-2	TGTGCCAGCAGCTTACGTTTCTCCACGGCGGGGAACGAGCAGTACTTC	CASSLRFSTAGNEQYF
TRBJ1-5	NA	NA	TRBV2	TGTGCCAGCAGTTCCCCGGGGGGGGCAAGGCATTTT	CASSSPGGARHF
TRBJ1-1	NA	NA	TRBV28	TGTGCCAGCAGTTGGCCGGGGACTCCTGGGGTAGCTTTCTTT	CASSWPGTPGVAFF
TRBJ2-2	NA	TRBD1	TRBV30	TGTGCCTGGAGGGCTTGGACAGGAAACACCGGGGAGCTGTTTTTT	CAWRAWTGNTGELFF
TRBJ1-5	NA	TRBD1	TRBV6-6	TGTGCCAGCAGGAACCGACAGGGCCATCAGCCCCAGCATTTT	CASRNRQGHQPQHF
TRBJ1-1	NA	TRBD1	TRBV10-3	TGTGCCATCAGTGAGTCGCTCGGGACAGGGGGCACTGAAGCTTTCTTT	CAISESLGTGGTEAFF
TRBJ1-2	NA	TRBD1	TRBV28	TGTGCCAGCAGTTTGGAACGGGACAGGGGGCACTATGGCTACACCTTC	CASSLERDRGHYGYTF
TRBJ2-1	once	TRBD2	TRBV18	TGTGCCAGCTCACCAAGGACGGGAGGGGGCAATGAGCAGTTCTTC	CASSPRTGGGNEQFF
TRBJ1-1	NA	TRBD1	TRBV5-1	TGCGCCAGCAGCTGGGGACAGGGGACCACTGAAGCTTTCTTT	CASSWGQGTTEAFF
TRBJ1-1	few	NA	TRBV5-4	TGTGCCAGCAGCTCGGGTGGGGGCGCCTACACTGAAGCTTTCTTT	CASSSGGGAYTEAFF
TRBJ1-2	NA	NA	TRBV18	TGTGCCAGCTCACCTGCGGACGAGGGCTATGGCTACACCTTC	CASSPADEGYGYTF
TRBJ2-1	once	NA	TRBV4-1	TGCGCCAGCAGCCAAGATAGGACGGGAGCTCTCTCCTACAATGAGCAGTTCTTC	CASSQDRTGALSYNEQFF
TRBJ2-5	NA	NA	TRBV5-1	TGCGCCAGCAGCCCTGGGAGAACGTACCAAGAGACCCAGTACTTC	CASSPGRTYQETQYF